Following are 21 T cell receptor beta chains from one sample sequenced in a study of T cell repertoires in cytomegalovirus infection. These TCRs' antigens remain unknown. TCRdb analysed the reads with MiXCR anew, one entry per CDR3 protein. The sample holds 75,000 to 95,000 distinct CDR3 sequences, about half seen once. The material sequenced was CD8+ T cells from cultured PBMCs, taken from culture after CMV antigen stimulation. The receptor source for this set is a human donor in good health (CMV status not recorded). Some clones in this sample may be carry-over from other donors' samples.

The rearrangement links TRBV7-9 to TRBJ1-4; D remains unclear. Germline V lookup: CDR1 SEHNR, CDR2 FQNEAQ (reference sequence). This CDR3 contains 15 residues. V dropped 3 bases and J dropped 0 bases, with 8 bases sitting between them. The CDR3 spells CASSFLAATNEKLFF. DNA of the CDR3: TGTGCCAGCAGCTTCTTGGCAGCAACTAATGAAAAACTGTTTTTT.

The CDR3, as DNA: TGTGCCAGCAGTGATACTGAAGCTTTCTTT. This encodes CASSDTEAFF. This sequence joins TRBV6-1 and TRBJ1-1; D unclear. CDR1 is MNHNS and CDR2 is SASEGT in the germline V gene. The CDR3 is 10 residues long. The V end lost 3 bases, the J end lost 5 bases, and 1 base lay between the germline ends.

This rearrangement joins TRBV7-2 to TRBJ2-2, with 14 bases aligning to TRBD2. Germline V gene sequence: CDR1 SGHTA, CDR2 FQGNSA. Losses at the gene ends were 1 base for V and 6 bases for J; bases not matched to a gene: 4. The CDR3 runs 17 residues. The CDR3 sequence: CASSLVTSGRASGELFF. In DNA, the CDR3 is TGTGCCAGCAGCTTAGTGACTAGCGGGAGGGCCTCCGGGGAGCTGTTTTTT.

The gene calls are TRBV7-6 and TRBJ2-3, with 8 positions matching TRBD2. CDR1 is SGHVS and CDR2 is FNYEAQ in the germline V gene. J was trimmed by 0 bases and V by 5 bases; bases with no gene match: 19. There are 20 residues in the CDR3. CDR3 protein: CASSTIDSGGRKYSTDTQYF. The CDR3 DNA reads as TGTGCCAGCAGCACCATAGACAGCGGGGGACGTAAATATAGCACAGATACGCAGTATTTT.

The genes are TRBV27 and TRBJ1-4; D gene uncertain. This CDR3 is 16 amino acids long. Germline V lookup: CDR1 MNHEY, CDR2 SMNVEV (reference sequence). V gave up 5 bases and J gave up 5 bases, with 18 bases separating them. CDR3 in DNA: TGTGCCAGCAGTCACCTATCCCGGGCCGCAAATGAAAAACTGTTTTTT. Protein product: CASSHLSRAANEKLFF. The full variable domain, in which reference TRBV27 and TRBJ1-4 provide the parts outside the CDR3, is EAQVTQNPRYLITVTGKKLTVTCSQNMNHEYMSWYRQDPGLGLRQIYYSMNVEVTDKGDVPEGYKVSRKEKRNFPLILESPSPNQTSLYFCASSHLSRAANEKLFFGSGTQLSVL.

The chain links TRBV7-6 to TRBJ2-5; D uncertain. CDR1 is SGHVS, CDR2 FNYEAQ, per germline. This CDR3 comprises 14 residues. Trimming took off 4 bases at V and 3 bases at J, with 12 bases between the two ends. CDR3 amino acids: CASSSQVAEETQYF. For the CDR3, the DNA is TGTGCCAGCAGCTCTCAGGTGGCGGAAGAGACCCAGTACTTC.

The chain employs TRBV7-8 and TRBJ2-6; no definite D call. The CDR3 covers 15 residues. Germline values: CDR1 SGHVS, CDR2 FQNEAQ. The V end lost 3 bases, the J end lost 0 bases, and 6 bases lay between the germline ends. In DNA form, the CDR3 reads TGTGCCAGCAGCTTGAGTGGCTCTGGGGCCAACGTCCTGACTTTC. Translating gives CASSLSGSGANVLTF.

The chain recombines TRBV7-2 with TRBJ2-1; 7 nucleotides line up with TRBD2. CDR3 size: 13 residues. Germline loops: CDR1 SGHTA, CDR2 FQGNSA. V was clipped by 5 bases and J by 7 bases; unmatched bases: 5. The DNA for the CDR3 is TGTGCCAGCAGCACGCCCGGGGGGAATGAGCAGTTCTTC. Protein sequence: CASSTPGGNEQFF. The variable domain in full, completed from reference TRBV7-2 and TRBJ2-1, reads GAGVSQSPSNKVTEKGKDVELRCDPISGHTALYWYRQSLGQGLEFLIYFQGNSAPDKSGLPSDRFSAERTGGSVSTLTIQRTQQEDSAVYLCASSTPGGNEQFFGPGTRLTVL.

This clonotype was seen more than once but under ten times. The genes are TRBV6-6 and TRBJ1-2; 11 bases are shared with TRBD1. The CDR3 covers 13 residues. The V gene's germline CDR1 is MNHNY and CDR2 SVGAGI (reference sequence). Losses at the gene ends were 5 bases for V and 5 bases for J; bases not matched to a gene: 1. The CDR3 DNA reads TGTGCCAGCAGTGGGGACAGGGGGTATGGCTACACCTTC. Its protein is CASSGDRGYGYTF.

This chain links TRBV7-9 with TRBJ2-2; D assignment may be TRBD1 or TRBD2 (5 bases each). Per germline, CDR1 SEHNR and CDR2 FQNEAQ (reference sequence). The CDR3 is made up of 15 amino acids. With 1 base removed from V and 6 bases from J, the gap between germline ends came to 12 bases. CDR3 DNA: TGTGCCAGCAGCTTAGAGGCAGGGCGGGCCGGGGAGCTGTTTTTT. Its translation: CASSLEAGRAGELFF.

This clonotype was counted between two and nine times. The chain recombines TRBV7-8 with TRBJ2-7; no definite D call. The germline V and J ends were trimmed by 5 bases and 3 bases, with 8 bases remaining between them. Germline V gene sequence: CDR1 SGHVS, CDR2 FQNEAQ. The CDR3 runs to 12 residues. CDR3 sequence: CASSLMSYEQYF. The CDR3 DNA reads TGTGCCAGCAGCCTGATGAGCTACGAGCAGTACTTC. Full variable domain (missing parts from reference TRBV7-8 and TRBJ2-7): GAGVSQSPRYKVAKRGQDVALRCDPISGHVSLFWYQQALGQGPEFLTYFQNEAQLDKSGLPSDRFFAERPEGSVSTLKIQRTQQEDSAVYLCASSLMSYEQYFGPGTRLTVT.

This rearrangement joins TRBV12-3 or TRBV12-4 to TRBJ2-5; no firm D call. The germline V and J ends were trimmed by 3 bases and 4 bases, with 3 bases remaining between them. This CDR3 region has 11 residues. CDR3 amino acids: CASSFLETQYF. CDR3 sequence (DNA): TGTGCCAGCAGTTTCTTAGAGACCCAGTACTTC.

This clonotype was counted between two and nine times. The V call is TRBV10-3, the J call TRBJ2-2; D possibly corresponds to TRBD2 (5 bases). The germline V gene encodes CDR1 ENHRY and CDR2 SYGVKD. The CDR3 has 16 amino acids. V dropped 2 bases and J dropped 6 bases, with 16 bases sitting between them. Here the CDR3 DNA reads TGTGCCATCAGTGAGGGAGGCGGGTACTTGGCCGGGGAGCTGTTTTTT. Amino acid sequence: CAISEGGGYLAGELFF.

Written as DNA, the CDR3 is TGTGCCAGCAGCCTCTGGGTACACAGCCTCACTGAAGCTTTCTTT. This encodes CASSLWVHSLTEAFF. The rearrangement uses TRBV7-8 and TRBJ1-1; unclear D gene. Germline-derived CDR1 and CDR2 are SGHVS and FQNEAQ. The CDR3 consists of 15 residues. Trimming cost V 5 bases and J 4 bases, with 17 bases left between them. Combining the CDR3 with reference TRBV7-8 and TRBJ1-1 gives the whole variable domain GAGVSQSPRYKVAKRGQDVALRCDPISGHVSLFWYQQALGQGPEFLTYFQNEAQLDKSGLPSDRFFAERPEGSVSTLKIQRTQQEDSAVYLCASSLWVHSLTEAFFGQGTRLTVV.

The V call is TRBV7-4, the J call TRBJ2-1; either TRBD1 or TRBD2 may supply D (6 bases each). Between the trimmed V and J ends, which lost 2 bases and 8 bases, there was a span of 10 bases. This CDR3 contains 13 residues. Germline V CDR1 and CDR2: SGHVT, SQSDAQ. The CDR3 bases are TGTGCCAGCAGCTTATCGGGGGCCGATGAGCAGTTCTTC. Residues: CASSLSGADEQFF.

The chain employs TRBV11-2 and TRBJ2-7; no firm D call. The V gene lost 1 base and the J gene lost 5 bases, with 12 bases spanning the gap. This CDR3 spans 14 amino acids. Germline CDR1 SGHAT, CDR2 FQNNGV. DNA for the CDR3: TGTGCCAGCAGCTTAGGGCAGGCCGTCAACGAGCAGTACTTC. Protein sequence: CASSLGQAVNEQYF.

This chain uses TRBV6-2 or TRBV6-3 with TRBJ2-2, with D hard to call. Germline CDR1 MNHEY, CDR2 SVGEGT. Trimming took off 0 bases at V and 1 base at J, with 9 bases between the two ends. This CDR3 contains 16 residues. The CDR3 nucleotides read TGTGCCAGCAGTTACTCGGGCCCAGGGAACACCGGGGAGCTGTTTTTT. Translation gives CASSYSGPGNTGELFF.

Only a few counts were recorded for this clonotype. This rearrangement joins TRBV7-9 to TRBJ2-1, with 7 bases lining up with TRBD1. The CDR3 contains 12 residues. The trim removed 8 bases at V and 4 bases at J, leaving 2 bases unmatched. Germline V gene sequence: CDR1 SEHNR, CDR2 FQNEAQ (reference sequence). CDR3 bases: TGTGCCAGCCGGGACAGTTACAATGAGCAGTTCTTC. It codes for CASRDSYNEQFF.

CDR3 region: CASSSGDTQYF. The DNA for the CDR3 is TGTGCCAGCAGTTCTGGTGATACGCAGTATTTT. The chain combines TRBV12-3 or TRBV12-4 with TRBJ2-3; D not resolved. The CDR3 contains 11 residues. V was shortened by 4 bases and J by 6 bases, with 5 bases between the two germline ends.

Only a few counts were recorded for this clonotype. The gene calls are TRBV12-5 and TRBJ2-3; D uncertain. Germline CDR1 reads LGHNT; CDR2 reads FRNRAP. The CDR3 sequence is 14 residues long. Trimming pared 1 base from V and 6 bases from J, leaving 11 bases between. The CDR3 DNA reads TGTGCTAGTGGTTTGGCACCGGATGGGGATACGCAGTATTTT. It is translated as CASGLAPDGDTQYF.

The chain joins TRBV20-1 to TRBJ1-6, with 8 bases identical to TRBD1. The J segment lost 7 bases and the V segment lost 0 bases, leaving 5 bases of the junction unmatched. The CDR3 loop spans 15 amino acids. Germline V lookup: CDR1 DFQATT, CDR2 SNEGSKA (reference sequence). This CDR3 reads CSARDLTGVNSPLHF. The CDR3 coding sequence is TGCAGTGCTAGAGACTTGACAGGGGTGAATTCACCCCTCCACTTT.